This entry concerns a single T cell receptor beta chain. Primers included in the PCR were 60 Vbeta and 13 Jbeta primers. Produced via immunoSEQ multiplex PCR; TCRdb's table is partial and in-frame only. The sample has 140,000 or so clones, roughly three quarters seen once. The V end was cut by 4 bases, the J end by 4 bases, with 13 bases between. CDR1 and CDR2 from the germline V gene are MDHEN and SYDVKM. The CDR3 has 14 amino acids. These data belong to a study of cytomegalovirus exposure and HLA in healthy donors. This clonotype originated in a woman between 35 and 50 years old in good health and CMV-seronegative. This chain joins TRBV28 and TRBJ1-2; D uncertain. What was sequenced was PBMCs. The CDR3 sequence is CASSSPSEPYGYTF. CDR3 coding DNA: TGTGCCAGCAGTTCCCCCAGCGAACCCTATGGCTACACCTTC.